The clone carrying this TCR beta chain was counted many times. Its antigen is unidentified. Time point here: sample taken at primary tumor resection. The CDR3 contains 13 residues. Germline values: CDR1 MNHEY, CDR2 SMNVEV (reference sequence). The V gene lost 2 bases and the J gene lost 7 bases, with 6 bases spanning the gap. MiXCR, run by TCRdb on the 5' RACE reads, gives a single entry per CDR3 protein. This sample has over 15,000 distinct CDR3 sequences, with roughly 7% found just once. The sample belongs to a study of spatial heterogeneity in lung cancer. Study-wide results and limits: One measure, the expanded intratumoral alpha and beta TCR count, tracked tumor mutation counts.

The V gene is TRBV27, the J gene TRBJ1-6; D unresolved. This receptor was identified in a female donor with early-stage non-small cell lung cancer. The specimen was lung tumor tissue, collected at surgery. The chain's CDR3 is CASSLRENSPLHF. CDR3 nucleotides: TGTGCCAGCAGTTTAAGAGAGAATTCACCCCTCCACTTT.